What follows are 10 T cell receptor beta chains derived from one specimen sequenced in a study of low-dose radiotherapy and immunotherapy resistance in tumors. Both a constant-region primer and a V-primer adapter served to amplify TCRs across roughly 22 PCR cycles. TCRdb re-derived calls from the reads in MiXCR, one entry per CDR3 protein. The sample holds approximately 52,000 distinct CDR3 sequences, around 34% seen once. Noted time point: after trial treatment. Treatment meaning: LDRT plus nivolumab, ipilimumab, low-dose cyclophosphamide and aspirin (RACIN trial). The sequences come from PBMCs, collected after low-dose radiotherapy plus immunotherapy. These receptors all come from a male donor with rectosigmoid adenocarcinoma.

This clonotype was observed many times. Here the CDR3 DNA reads TGTGCCAGCAGTCTCGCCGGAGCCAGGGGGCTTAATGCTTTCTTT. The encoded protein is CASSLAGARGLNAFF. This chain links TRBV28 with TRBJ1-1, with 8 bases identical to TRBD1. After removal of 5 bases from V and 11 bases from J, the junction contained 16 bases not matched to a gene. This CDR3 region has 15 residues. CDR1 is MDHEN and CDR2 is SYDVKM in the germline V gene.

This clonotype was observed at least ten times. V usage is TRBV6-2 or TRBV6-3 and J usage is TRBJ2-7; 10 bases align to TRBD2. J was trimmed by 3 bases and V by 5 bases; bases with no gene match: 7. CDR3 length: 15 amino acids. Germline loops: CDR1 MNHEY, CDR2 SVGEGT. DNA of the CDR3: TGTGCCAGCAGTCCCGTTTCTAGCGGGAGCTACGAGCAGTACTTC. Its translation: CASSPVSSGSYEQYF.

This clonotype was seen many times. V gene TRBV5-5 combines with J gene TRBJ2-5; perhaps TRBD2 as D (7 bases). Trimming took 4 bases from V and 5 from J, leaving 18 bases between them. The CDR3 consists of 15 residues. Germline V lookup: CDR1 SGHKS, CDR2 YYEKEE (reference sequence). In nucleotides, the CDR3 is TGTGCCAGCAGCGGACTAGGGGGTCAGGGGGAGACCCAGTACTTC. This translates into CASSGLGGQGETQYF.

This clonotype was seen at least ten times. The chain employs TRBV28 and TRBJ2-2; no clear D. Deletions cut 3 bases from V and 2 bases from J, with 10 bases between. The CDR3 totals 15 residues. The germline V gene encodes CDR1 MDHEN and CDR2 SYDVKM. In DNA, the CDR3 is TGTGCCAGCAGTTTCAGTCTTTCAAACACCGGGGAGCTGTTTTTT. Amino acid sequence: CASSFSLSNTGELFF.

This clonotype was found many times. The rearrangement uses TRBV24-1 and TRBJ2-2; D remains unclear. Per the germline V gene, CDR1 is KGHDR and CDR2 is SFDVKD. The V end lost 2 bases, the J end lost 2 bases, and 2 bases lay between the germline ends. CDR3 length: 13 residues. The CDR3 DNA follows: TGTGCCACCAGTGATTACAACACCGGGGAGCTGTTTTTT. Protein sequence: CATSDYNTGELFF.

The J gene is TRBJ1-5, the V gene TRBV28; TRBD1 aligns across 8 bases. Germline CDR1 reads MDHEN; CDR2 reads SYDVKM. This CDR3 comprises 15 residues. Trimming at V came to 5 bases and at J to 6 bases, leaving 9 bases not matched to a gene. The CDR3 region is CASSEATGGGQPQHF. The CDR3, as DNA: TGTGCCAGCAGTGAGGCCACAGGGGGAGGTCAGCCCCAGCATTTT.

This clonotype was seen at least ten times. The J gene is TRBJ1-5, the V gene TRBV6-2 or TRBV6-3; unclear D gene. The ends were cut back, 6 bases at V and 8 bases at J, with 20 bases in the middle. The CDR3 spans 15 residues. Per germline, CDR1 MNHEY and CDR2 SVGEGT. CDR3: CASRSLRVEIEPQHF. For the CDR3, the DNA is TGTGCCAGCAGGTCCCTGCGCGTTGAGATTGAGCCCCAGCATTTT.

This clonotype was found many times. The rearrangement links TRBV12-3 or TRBV12-4 to TRBJ2-5, with 10 bases that match TRBD1. The CDR3 is 15 residues long. V lost 6 bases and J lost 2; bases outside the gene matches: 6. CDR3 sequence: CASSRGQGRQETQYF. The DNA for the CDR3 is TGTGCCAGCAGCCGGGGACAGGGGAGACAAGAGACCCAGTACTTC.

The chain's CDR3 is CASSANTGDNEFF. Written as DNA, the CDR3 is TGTGCCAGCAGCGCAAATACAGGGGACAATGAGTTCTTC. The rearrangement joins TRBV7-9 to TRBJ2-1; 7 nucleotides match TRBD1. This CDR3 region has 13 residues. Germline trimming cut 5 bases from V and 14 bases from J; bases unmatched to any gene: 12. Germline loops: CDR1 SEHNR, CDR2 FQNEAQ (reference sequence).

This clonotype has just one count. This likely came from a read error, as a far larger clone is one base away. The chain is built from TRBV5-1 and TRBJ2-7; 8 nucleotides align to TRBD1. The CDR3 spans 14 residues. Germline V gene lookup returns CDR1 SGHRS and CDR2 YFSETQ. Unmatched junction bases numbered 11, after V lost 5 bases and J lost 7 bases. The CDR3 reads CASRLLDRAREQYF. DNA of the CDR3: TGCGCCAGCAGACTCCTGGACAGGGCTCGGGAGCAGTACTTC.